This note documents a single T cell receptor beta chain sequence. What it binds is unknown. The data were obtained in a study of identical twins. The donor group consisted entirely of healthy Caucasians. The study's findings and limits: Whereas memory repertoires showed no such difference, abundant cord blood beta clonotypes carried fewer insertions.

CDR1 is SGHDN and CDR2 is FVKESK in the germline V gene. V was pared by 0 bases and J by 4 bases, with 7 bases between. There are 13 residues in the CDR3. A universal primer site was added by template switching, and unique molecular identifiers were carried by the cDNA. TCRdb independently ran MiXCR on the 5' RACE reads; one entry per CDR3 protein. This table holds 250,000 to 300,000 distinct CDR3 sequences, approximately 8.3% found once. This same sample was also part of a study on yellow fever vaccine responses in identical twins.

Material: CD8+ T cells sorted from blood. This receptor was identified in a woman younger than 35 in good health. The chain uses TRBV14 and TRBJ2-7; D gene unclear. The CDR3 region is CASSQDVGYEQYF. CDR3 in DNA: TGTGCCAGCAGCCAAGATGTGGGTTACGAGCAGTACTTC.